The source of this T cell receptor (beta chain) is a study of blood T cell repertoires in COVID-19. Participants, roughly 18 to 100 years old, spanned 25 or so US areas. TCRdb's table, derived via immunoSEQ multiplex PCR, lists solely in-frame clones and lacks some. In the table there are around 370,000 clones, 70% to 90% of which are singletons. The specimen was PBMCs or T cells enriched from blood (not recorded which). This receptor was taken from a woman under 30 who had recovered from COVID-19.

The CDR3 DNA reads as TGCGCCAGCAGCGAAACAGGGCCCCTATCGGATGAGCAGTTCTTC. This codes for CASSETGPLSDEQFF. The rearrangement uses TRBV5-1 and TRBJ2-1; tentatively, D is TRBD1 (6 bases). The CDR3 extends over 15 amino acids. Trimming shortened V by 4 bases and J by 8 bases, and 19 bases separated the two germline ends. Per the germline V gene, CDR1 is SGHRS and CDR2 is YFSETQ.